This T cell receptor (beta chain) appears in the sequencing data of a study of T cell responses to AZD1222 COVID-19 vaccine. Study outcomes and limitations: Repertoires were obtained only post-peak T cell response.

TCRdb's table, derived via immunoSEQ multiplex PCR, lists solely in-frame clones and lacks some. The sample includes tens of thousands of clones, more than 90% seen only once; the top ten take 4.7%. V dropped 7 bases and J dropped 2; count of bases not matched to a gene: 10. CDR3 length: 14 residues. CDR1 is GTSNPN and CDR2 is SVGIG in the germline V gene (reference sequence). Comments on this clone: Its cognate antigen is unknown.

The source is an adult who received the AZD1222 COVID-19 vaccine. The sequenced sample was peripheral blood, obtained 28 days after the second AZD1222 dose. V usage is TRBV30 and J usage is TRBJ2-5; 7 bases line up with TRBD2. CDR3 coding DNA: TGTGCCTCCTGGGGGGGAGGGCAACAAGAGACCCAGTACTTC. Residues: CASWGGGQQETQYF.